Listed below are T cell receptor beta chains from one sample, sequenced in a study of blood T cell repertoires in COVID-19. TCRdb's copy holds only in-frame clones and misses some; the assay was immunoSEQ multiplex PCR. The table has some 88,000 clones, about 85% seen once. The sequencing sample was made of peripheral blood. The receptors come from a man in his sixties with acute or convalescent COVID-19. CDR3s include the opening cysteine and the closing phenylalanine or tryptophan. A D gene is named only where the DNA matches it firmly. Clone size is given for some rows only: seen once, a few or many times, or a class if the clone is expanded.

CDR3nt	CDR3aa	len	v_gene	d_gene	abundance	j_gene
TGTGCCAGTAGTATCCTAACGGGGGTGGGGAGCGGGAGTAACACAGATACGCAGTATTTT	CASSILTGVGSGSNTDTQYF	20	TRBV19	TRBD2	.	TRBJ2-3
TGTGCCAGCAGCCAAAGGACTTTTTTCGAGGACTATGGCTACACCTTC	CASSQRTFFEDYGYTF	16	TRBV14	.	.	TRBJ1-2
TGCGCCAGCAGCTTGATCCTCACCGGGGAGCTGTTTTTT	CASSLILTGELFF	13	TRBV5-1	.	once	TRBJ2-2
TGCGCCAGCAGACTAGCGGGAGAGGAGACCCAGTACTTC	CASRLAGEETQYF	13	TRBV5-1	TRBD2	.	TRBJ2-5
TGTGCCTGGAGTGTTGGGGCCAAAGAGACCCAGTACTTC	CAWSVGAKETQYF	13	TRBV30	.	.	TRBJ2-5
TGTGCCAGTACTAACCCGGGACTGAGTAATGAAAAACTGTTTTTT	CASTNPGLSNEKLFF	15	TRBV19	.	.	TRBJ1-4
TGTGCCAGCAGCCGGGACAGGGGGAATGAAAAACTGTTTTTT	CASSRDRGNEKLFF	14	TRBV5-4	TRBD1	.	TRBJ1-4
TGCGCCAGCAGCTTGGTTCAGTCCGAGCAGTTCTTC	CASSLVQSEQFF	12	TRBV5-1	.	.	TRBJ2-1
TGTGCCAGCAGTGACCGAGACAGTCCCTCTGGAAACACCATATATTTT	CASSDRDSPSGNTIYF	16	TRBV25-1	.	.	TRBJ1-3
TGTGCCAGCAGCCAACAGGGGCAAGCTAATGAAAAACTGTTTTTT	CASSQQGQANEKLFF	15	TRBV14	.	.	TRBJ1-4
TGTGCCAGCAGCCAAGCCTCCCCCGGGGAGCTGTTTTTT	CASSQASPGELFF	13	TRBV3-1/TRBV3-2	.	.	TRBJ2-2
TGTGCCAGCAGCCAGGGAATTAACACTGAAGCTTTCTTT	CASSQGINTEAFF	13	TRBV6-4	.	.	TRBJ1-1
TGTGCCATAACAGGGGTATCGGGGGAGCTGTTTTTT	CAITGVSGELFF	12	TRBV10-3	TRBD1	.	TRBJ2-2
TGTGCCAGCAGCTTCCAGGGCCTACAGGGGAATCAGCCCCAGCATTTT	CASSFQGLQGNQPQHF	16	TRBV7-3	TRBD1	.	TRBJ1-5
TGTGCCAGCAGCACAACCGCAGGGGAGGCTTTCTTT	CASSTTAGEAFF	12	TRBV6-5	.	.	TRBJ1-1
TGTGCCAGCTCACCACTCGGGGGGGCTACAGGGGGCGATGAGCAGTTCTTC	CASSPLGGATGGDEQFF	17	TRBV18	.	.	TRBJ2-1
TGTGCCAGCTCACCACGAGAAGCGGGAGCGCCCAATGAGCAGTTCTTC	CASSPREAGAPNEQFF	16	TRBV18	TRBD2	.	TRBJ2-1
TGTGCCAGCAGCTTAAGGCAGGGGCCCTATGGCTACACCTTC	CASSLRQGPYGYTF	14	TRBV11-2	.	.	TRBJ1-2
TGTGCCAGCAGCCTGGACTACCAGTTGGGGCGCGGCTACACCTTC	CASSLDYQLGRGYTF	15	TRBV11-2	.	.	TRBJ1-2
TGTGCTAGTGGTTCGGCAGGGGGCACCTACAATGAGCAGTTCTTC	CASGSAGGTYNEQFF	15	TRBV12-5	TRBD1	.	TRBJ2-1
TGTGCCAGCAGCTTAGCGCTTAGTCTCGAGCAGTACTTC	CASSLALSLEQYF	13	TRBV7-2	.	.	TRBJ2-7
TGTGCCATCAGTGAGGGGGCTAGCGGGGGGGAAAAAGAGACCCAGTACTTC	CAISEGASGGEKETQYF	17	TRBV10-3	TRBD2	.	TRBJ2-5
TGTGCCAGCAGCTTATCCAGACAGGGGCAAGCCTACGAGCAGTACTTC	CASSLSRQGQAYEQYF	16	TRBV7-2	TRBD1	.	TRBJ2-7
TGTGCCAGCAGTCCCCGACAGGGAATGGAAGCTTTCTTT	CASSPRQGMEAFF	13	TRBV2	TRBD1	once	TRBJ1-1
TGTGCCAGCAGCCAAGTCAGGGTTGGCGAGCAGTACTTC	CASSQVRVGEQYF	13	TRBV3-1/TRBV3-2	.	.	TRBJ2-7
TGCGCCAGCAGCCAAGGGGTGGGCGGGAGCATAGGAGATACGCAGTATTTT	CASSQGVGGSIGDTQYF	17	TRBV4-1	TRBD2	.	TRBJ2-3
TGTGCCAGCAGACCTCCCGGGTACGAGCAGTACTTC	CASRPPGYEQYF	12	TRBV6-5	.	.	TRBJ2-7
TGTGCCAGCAGCTCATGGGAGGAGCCCTACGAGCAGTACTTC	CASSSWEEPYEQYF	14	TRBV11-2	.	.	TRBJ2-7
TGTGCCAGCAGCCTTCGGGCGACAATCCGGGGCGAGCAGTACTTC	CASSLRATIRGEQYF	15	TRBV5-5	.	.	TRBJ2-7
TGTGCCAGCAGCCAAGAAGTGGGACTAGCGGAGCAGTTCTTC	CASSQEVGLAEQFF	14	TRBV3-1/TRBV3-2	TRBD2	.	TRBJ2-1
TGTGCCTGGATGCGGGACAGGGAGGTTGGCTACACCTTC	CAWMRDREVGYTF	13	TRBV30	TRBD1	.	TRBJ1-2
TGCGCCAGCAGCTTGGGAGGGTACGAGCAGTACTTC	CASSLGGYEQYF	12	TRBV5-1	.	.	TRBJ2-7
TGTGCCAGCAGTGAAGTTAGCGTATATTTAGAGGGGGAGCTGTTTTTT	CASSEVSVYLEGELFF	16	TRBV2	.	.	TRBJ2-2
TGCAGCGCCCTAACGGGAGGTCAGCCCCAGCATTTT	CSALTGGQPQHF	12	TRBV29-1	.	.	TRBJ1-5
TGCGCCAGCAACATGGGACTAGCGGGACGCAGAGATACGCAGTATTTT	CASNMGLAGRRDTQYF	16	TRBV10-2	TRBD2	.	TRBJ2-3
TGTGCCAGCAGCCCTTACAGGGAGGGAGAAAAACTGTTTTTT	CASSPYREGEKLFF	14	TRBV4-2	.	.	TRBJ1-4
TGTGCCAGCAGCCCCGCTAGCGGGAGGGCCGGTGAGACCCAGTACTTC	CASSPASGRAGETQYF	16	TRBV7-8	TRBD2	.	TRBJ2-5
TGTGCCAGCAGCCGGGACAGGGTTGGCAATCAGCCCCAGCATTTT	CASSRDRVGNQPQHF	15	TRBV11-2	TRBD1	once	TRBJ1-5
TGTGCCTGTGGGACAGGCCTAAATTCACCCCTCCACTTT	CACGTGLNSPLHF	13	TRBV30	TRBD1	.	TRBJ1-6
TGTGCCAGCAGTGAAGACAGGGGTGAAAAACTGTTTTTT	CASSEDRGEKLFF	13	TRBV6-1	TRBD1	once	TRBJ1-4
TGTGCCAGCAGCGTAGCCACGTACGGGGGAGGGGACACCGGGGAGCTGTTTTTT	CASSVATYGGGDTGELFF	18	TRBV9	TRBD2	.	TRBJ2-2
TGTGCCACCAGCAGAGATAGACTAGCGGGAGGGCCCGCCTACGAGCAGTACTTC	CATSRDRLAGGPAYEQYF	18	TRBV15	TRBD2	.	TRBJ2-7
TGTGCCAGCAGTTGGGACAGCTCCTACGAGCAGTACTTC	CASSWDSSYEQYF	13	TRBV2	TRBD1	.	TRBJ2-7
TGTGCCACCACCGGACTTGTGTTT	CATTGLVF	8	TRBV24-1	.	.	TRBJ2-3
TGTGCCTGGAGTGAGCTAGCGGGGTACACAGATACGCAGTATTTT	CAWSELAGYTDTQYF	15	TRBV30	TRBD2	.	TRBJ2-3
TGCGCCAGCTCTCTCCTAGGTCGCAATCAGCCCCAGCATTTT	CASSLLGRNQPQHF	14	TRBV5-1	.	.	TRBJ1-5
TGTGCCAGCAGTTTATGGGCTTCACCCCTCCACTTT	CASSLWASPLHF	12	TRBV12-3/TRBV12-4	.	.	TRBJ1-6
TGTGCCAGCAGTCCCATAGGACTAGCTACAGATACGCAGTATTTT	CASSPIGLATDTQYF	15	TRBV6-4	TRBD2	.	TRBJ2-3
TGTGCCAGTAGAATAGCGGGAGTGTCCTCCTACGAGCAGTACTTC	CASRIAGVSSYEQYF	15	TRBV19	TRBD2	.	TRBJ2-7
TGCGCCAGCAGACTGACCGAGTTCCGGGACACCGGGGATGAAGCTTTCTTT	CASRLTEFRDTGDEAFF	17	TRBV5-1	.	once	TRBJ1-1
TGTGCCAGCTCCGACAGTGCCAACTATGGCTACACCTTC	CASSDSANYGYTF	13	TRBV18	.	.	TRBJ1-2
TGTGCCTCTGACAGCCTGGGGTACAATGAGCAGTTCTTC	CASDSLGYNEQFF	13	TRBV30	.	.	TRBJ2-1
TGTGCCAGAAGCGGCCGGGACAGGGGCTACGAGCAGTACTTC	CARSGRDRGYEQYF	14	TRBV7-5	.	.	TRBJ2-7
TGTGCCAGCAGTGAACGTACAGGGGGAAATTCACCCCTCCACTTT	CASSERTGGNSPLHF	15	TRBV6-1	TRBD1	.	TRBJ1-6
TGTGCCACCAGTGATGCCCGACAGGGACATAATTCACCCCTCCACTTT	CATSDARQGHNSPLHF	16	TRBV24-1	TRBD1	.	TRBJ1-6
TGTGCCAGCAGTCCCGACTTGGGCGAGCAGTACTTC	CASSPDLGEQYF	12	TRBV2	.	.	TRBJ2-7
TGTGCCAGTAGTCTTCAGGGGGTGAGAGATGGCTACACCTTC	CASSLQGVRDGYTF	14	TRBV19	TRBD1	.	TRBJ1-2
TGTGCCACCAGCAGAGACGCTCCGGGACTCACTGTCTCCACAGATACGCAGTATTTT	CATSRDAPGLTVSTDTQYF	19	TRBV15	.	.	TRBJ2-3
TGTGCCAGTAGTATATACTCGGGACAGGGGGCGAGAGCCCTCCACTTT	CASSIYSGQGARALHF	16	TRBV19	TRBD1	once	TRBJ1-6
TGCGCCAGCAGCCAAGCCGGGACAGGGAATTCACCCCTCCACTTT	CASSQAGTGNSPLHF	15	TRBV4-3	TRBD1	.	TRBJ1-6